This TCR beta chain comes out of a study of PD-1 blockade in mismatch repair-deficient tumors. Three pembrolizumab responders had their TCRs sequenced. Study-wide results and caveats: After pembrolizumab, tumor-resident clones rose rapidly, then generally contracted before radiologic responses.

V lost 0 bases and J 2 bases, leaving 8 bases between the germline ends. Germline V gene data show CDR1 as LGHNA and CDR2 as YNFKEQ. This CDR3 has 14 amino acids. Profiling relied on immunoSEQ multiplex PCR, and the TCRdb table lists in-frame clones only, not all of them. The repertoire holds about 67,000 clones, 70% to 85% seen once, with approximately 5% in the top ten. In its sample, this clone was seen a few times. The antigen is undetermined. The source is an adult with mismatch repair-deficient cancer. The specimen comprised peripheral blood, sampled 2 weeks after starting pembrolizumab. The genes are TRBV4-2 and TRBJ2-7, with no clear D. Here the CDR3 DNA reads TGTGCCAGCAGCCAAGATTCAGGACCCTACGAGCAGTACTTC. Protein: CASSQDSGPYEQYF.